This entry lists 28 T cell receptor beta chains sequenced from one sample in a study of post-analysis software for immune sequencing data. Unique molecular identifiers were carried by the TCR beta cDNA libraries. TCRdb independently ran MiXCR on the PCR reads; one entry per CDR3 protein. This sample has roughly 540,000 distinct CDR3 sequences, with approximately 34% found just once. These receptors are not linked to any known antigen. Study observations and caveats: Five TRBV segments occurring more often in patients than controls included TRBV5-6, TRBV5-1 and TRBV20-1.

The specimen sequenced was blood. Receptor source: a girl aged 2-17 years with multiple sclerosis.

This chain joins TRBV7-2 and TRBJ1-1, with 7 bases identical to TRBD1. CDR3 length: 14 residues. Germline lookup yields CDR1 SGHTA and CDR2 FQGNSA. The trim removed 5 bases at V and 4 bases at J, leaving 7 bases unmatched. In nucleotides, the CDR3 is TGTGCCAGCAGCCCCGCGACAGGGCGCACTGAAGCTTTCTTT. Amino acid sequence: CASSPATGRTEAFF.

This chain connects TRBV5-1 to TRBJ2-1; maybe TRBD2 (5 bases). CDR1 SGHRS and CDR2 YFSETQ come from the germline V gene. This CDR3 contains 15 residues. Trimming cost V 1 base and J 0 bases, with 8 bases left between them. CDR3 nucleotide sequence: TGCGCCAGCAGCTTGCCGGGAAGCTCCTACAATGAGCAGTTCTTC. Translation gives CASSLPGSSYNEQFF.

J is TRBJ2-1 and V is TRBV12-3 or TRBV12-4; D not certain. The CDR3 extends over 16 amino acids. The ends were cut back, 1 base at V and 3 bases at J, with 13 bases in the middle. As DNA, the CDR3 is TGTGCCAGCAGTTTAGTCGGCGGAGTGAGCTACAATGAGCAGTTCTTC. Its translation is CASSLVGGVSYNEQFF.

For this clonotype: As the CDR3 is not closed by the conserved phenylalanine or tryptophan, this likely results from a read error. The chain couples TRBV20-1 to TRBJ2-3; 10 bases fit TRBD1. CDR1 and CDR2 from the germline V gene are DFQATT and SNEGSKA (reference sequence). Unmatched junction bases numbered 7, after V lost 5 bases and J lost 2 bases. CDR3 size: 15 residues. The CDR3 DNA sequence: TGCAGTGCTCCAGGGACAGGGGACGACACAGATACGCAGTATTAT. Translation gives CSAPGTGDDTDTQYY.

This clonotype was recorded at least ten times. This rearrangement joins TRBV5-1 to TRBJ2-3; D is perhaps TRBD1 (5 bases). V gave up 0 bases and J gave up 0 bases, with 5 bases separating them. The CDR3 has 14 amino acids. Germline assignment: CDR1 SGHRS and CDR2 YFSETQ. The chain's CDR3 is CASSLGQSTDTQYF. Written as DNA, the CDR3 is TGCGCCAGCAGCTTGGGACAGAGCACAGATACGCAGTATTTT.

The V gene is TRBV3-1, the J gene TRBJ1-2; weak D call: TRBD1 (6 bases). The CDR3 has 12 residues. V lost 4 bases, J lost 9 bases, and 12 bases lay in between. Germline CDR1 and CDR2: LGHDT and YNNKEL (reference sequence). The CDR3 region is CASSPLQGSYTF. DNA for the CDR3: TGTGCCAGCAGCCCTCTACAGGGCAGCTACACCTTC.

This chain's CDR3 is CASSSDPGTQETQYF. In DNA, the CDR3 is TGTGCCAGCAGCTCAGATCCCGGGACCCAAGAGACCCAGTACTTC. The chain has TRBV7-9 and TRBJ2-5; D possibly matches TRBD1 or TRBD2 (5 bases each). The germline V and J ends were trimmed by 4 bases and 1 base, with 13 bases remaining between them. Germline V gene data show CDR1 as SEHNR and CDR2 as FQNEAQ (reference sequence). This CDR3 comprises 15 residues.

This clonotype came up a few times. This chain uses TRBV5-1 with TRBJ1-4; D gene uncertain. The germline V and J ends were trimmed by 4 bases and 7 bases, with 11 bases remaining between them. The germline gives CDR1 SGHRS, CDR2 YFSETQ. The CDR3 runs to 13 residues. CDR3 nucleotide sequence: TGCGCCAGCAGCCAACGGGCAGCTGAAAAACTGTTTTTT. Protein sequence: CASSQRAAEKLFF.

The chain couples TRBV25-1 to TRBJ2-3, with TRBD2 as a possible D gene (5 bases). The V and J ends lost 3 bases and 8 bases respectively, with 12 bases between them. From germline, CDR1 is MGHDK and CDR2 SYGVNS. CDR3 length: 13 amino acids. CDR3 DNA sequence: TGTGCCAGCAGTGATTTACTAGTAACTACGCAGTATTTT. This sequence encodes CASSDLLVTTQYF.

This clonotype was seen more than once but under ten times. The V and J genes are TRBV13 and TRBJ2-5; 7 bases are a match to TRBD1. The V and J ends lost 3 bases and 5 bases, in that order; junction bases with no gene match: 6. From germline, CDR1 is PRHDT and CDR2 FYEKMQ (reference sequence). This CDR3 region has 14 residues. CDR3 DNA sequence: TGTGCCAGCAGCTTCAGGACAGGTCTGGAGACCCAGTACTTC. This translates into CASSFRTGLETQYF.

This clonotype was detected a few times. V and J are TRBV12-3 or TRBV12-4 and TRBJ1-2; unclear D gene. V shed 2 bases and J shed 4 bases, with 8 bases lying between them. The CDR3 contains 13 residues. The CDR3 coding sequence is TGTGCCAGCAGTTTATCCAATTCCTATGGCTACACCTTC. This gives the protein CASSLSNSYGYTF.

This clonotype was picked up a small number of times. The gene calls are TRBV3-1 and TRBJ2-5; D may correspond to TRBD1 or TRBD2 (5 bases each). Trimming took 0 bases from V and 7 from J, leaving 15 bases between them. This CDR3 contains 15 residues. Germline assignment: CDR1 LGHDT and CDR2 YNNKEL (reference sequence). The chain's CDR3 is CASSQDGREKATQYF. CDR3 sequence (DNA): TGTGCCAGCAGCCAAGACGGCAGGGAGAAGGCGACCCAGTACTTC.

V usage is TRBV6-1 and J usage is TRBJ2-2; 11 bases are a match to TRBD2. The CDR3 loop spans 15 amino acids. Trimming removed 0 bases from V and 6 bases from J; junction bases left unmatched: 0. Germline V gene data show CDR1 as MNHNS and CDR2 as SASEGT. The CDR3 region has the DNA TGTGCCAGCAGTGAAGCTAGCGGGGGGGCCGGGGAGCTGTTTTTT. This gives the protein CASSEASGGAGELFF.

In DNA form, the CDR3 reads TGCGCCAGCAGTGAGTCGACGGTGAACTATGGCTACACCTTC. Translated, it gives CASSESTVNYGYTF. V usage is TRBV10-2 and J usage is TRBJ1-2; D remains unclear. From germline, CDR1 is WSHSY and CDR2 SAAADI. The CDR3 runs 14 residues. Trimming stripped 0 bases from V and 2 bases from J, with 7 bases between.

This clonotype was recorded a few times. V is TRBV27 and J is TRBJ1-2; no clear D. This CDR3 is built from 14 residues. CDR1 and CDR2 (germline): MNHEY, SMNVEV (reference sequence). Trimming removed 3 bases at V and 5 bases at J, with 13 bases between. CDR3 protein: CASSFRSGTYGYTF. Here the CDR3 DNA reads TGTGCCAGCAGTTTTCGGTCGGGCACTTATGGCTACACCTTC.

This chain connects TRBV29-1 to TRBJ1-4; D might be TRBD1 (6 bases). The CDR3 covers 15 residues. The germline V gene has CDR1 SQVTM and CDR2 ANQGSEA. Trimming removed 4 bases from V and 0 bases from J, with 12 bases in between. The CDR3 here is CSVGRTVATNEKLFF. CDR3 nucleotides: TGCAGCGTTGGCCGGACAGTTGCAACTAATGAAAAACTGTTTTTT.

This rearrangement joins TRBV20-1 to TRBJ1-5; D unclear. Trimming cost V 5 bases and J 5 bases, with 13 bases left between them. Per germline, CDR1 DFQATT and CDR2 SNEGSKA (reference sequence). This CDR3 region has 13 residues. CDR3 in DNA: TGCAGTGCTGACCCGGTTTTGGATCAGCCCCAGCATTTT. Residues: CSADPVLDQPQHF.

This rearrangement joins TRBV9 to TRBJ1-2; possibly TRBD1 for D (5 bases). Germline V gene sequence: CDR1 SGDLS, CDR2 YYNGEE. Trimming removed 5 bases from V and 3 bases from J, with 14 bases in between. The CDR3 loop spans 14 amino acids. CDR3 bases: TGTGCCAGCAGTCCCGCAGGGTCAGACTATGGCTACACCTTC. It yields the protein CASSPAGSDYGYTF.

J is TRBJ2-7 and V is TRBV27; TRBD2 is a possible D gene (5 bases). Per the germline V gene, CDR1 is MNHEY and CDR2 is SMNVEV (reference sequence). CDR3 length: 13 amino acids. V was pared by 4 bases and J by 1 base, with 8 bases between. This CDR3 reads CASSSLASYEQYF. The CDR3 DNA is TGTGCCAGCAGTTCTCTAGCATCCTACGAGCAGTACTTC.

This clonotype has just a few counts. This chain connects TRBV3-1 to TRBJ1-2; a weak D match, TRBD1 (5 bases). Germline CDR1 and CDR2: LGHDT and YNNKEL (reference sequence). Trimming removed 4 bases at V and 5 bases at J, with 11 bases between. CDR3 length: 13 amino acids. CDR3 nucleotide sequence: TGTGCCAGCAGCCCCAGGGAGATGTATGGCTACACCTTC. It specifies CASSPREMYGYTF.

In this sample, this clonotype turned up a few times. Here the CDR3 DNA reads TGCAGCGAACAAACAGGGCTCGGTGAAGCTTTCTTT. Amino acids: CSEQTGLGEAFF. This chain uses TRBV29-1 with TRBJ1-1; D might be TRBD1 (6 bases). CDR1 and CDR2 from the germline V gene are SQVTM and ANQGSEA. The CDR3 is 12 residues long. With 7 bases removed from V and 7 bases from J, the gap between germline ends came to 16 bases.

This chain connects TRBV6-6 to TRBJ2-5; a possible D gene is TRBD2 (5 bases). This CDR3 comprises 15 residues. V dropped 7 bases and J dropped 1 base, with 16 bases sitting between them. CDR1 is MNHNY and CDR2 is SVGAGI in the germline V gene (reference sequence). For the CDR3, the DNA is TGTGCCAGCAACCCTAGGTCCGCGGGCCAAGAGACCCAGTACTTC. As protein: CASNPRSAGQETQYF.

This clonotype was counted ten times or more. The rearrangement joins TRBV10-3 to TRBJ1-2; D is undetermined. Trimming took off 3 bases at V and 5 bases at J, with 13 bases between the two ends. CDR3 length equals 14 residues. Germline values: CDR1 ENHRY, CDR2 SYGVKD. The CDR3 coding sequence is TGTGCCATCAGTGAAAGGGCACGGGGTTATGGCTACACCTTC. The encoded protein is CAISERARGYGYTF.

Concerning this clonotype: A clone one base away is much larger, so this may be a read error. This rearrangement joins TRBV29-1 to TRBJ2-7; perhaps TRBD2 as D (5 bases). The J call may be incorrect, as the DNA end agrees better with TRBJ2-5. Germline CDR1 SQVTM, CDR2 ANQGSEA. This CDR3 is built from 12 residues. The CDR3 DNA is TGCAGCGTCGCCGAGGGAGCAGAGACCCAGTACTTC. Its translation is CSVAEGAETQYF.

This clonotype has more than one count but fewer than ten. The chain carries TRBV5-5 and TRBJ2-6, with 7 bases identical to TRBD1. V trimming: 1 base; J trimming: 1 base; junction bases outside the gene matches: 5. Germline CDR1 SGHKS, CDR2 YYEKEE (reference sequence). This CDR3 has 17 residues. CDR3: CASSLTGARSGANVLTF. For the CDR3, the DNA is TGTGCCAGCAGCTTGACAGGGGCTCGGTCTGGGGCCAACGTCCTGACTTTC.

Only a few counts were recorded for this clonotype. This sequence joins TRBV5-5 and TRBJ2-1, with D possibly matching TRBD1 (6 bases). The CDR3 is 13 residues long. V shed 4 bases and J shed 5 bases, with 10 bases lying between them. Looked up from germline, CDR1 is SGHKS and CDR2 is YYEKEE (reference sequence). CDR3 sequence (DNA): TGTGCCAGCAGCCCCCCAGGGGACAATGAGCAGTTCTTC. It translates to CASSPPGDNEQFF.

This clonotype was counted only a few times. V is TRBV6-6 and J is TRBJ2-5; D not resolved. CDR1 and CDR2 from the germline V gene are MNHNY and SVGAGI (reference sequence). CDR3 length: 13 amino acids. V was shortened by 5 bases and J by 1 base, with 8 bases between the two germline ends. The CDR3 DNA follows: TGTGCCAGCAGTAGGGCGCGCCAAGAGACCCAGTACTTC. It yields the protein CASSRARQETQYF.

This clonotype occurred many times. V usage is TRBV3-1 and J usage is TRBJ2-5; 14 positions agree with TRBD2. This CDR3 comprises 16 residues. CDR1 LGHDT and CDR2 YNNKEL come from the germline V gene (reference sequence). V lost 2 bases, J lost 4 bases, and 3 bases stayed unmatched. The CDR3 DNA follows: TGTGCCAGCAGCCAATCCGGGACTAGCGGGGGAGAGACCCAGTACTTC. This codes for CASSQSGTSGGETQYF.